Given below is one T cell receptor (beta chain) in context. This record comes from a study of T cells expressing NK-cell markers. After re-calling the 5' RACE reads, TCRdb lists one entry per CDR3 protein, DNA absent. This sample's table has a few hundred thousand distinct CDR3 sequences. The TCR sequence derives from a man aged 18 to 69 in good health. The sample consisted of blood T cells: a sorted CD56 or NKG2C T cell subset, CD4+ or CD8+ T cells, or bulk PBMC T cells (not recorded which).

The CDR3 loop is CASSKAGPNTEAFF. The genes are TRBV6-1 and TRBJ1-1. This CDR3 region has 14 residues. Germline lookup yields CDR1 MNHNS and CDR2 SASEGT.